This T cell receptor (beta chain) was captured by sequencing in a study of cytomegalovirus exposure and HLA in healthy donors. Study-wide findings and caveats: The analysis excluded some indistinguishable V segments, including TRBV6-2 and TRBV6-3. Looking again later, the authors saw that most CMV-associated TCR beta chains seemed HLA-restricted. Later work found that TCR association rates differed between HLA loci; DRB1 had the most and HLA-C the fewest.

This CDR3 spans 14 amino acids. Germline-derived CDR1 and CDR2 are LNHDA and SQIVND (reference sequence). The V end was cut by 3 bases, the J end by 7 bases, with 13 bases between. Remarks on this clone: No antigen is known for it.

Healthy bone marrow donors made up the donors. The PCR used 60 Vbeta and 13 Jbeta primers. Assay: immunoSEQ multiplex PCR; the TCRdb copy retains only in-frame clones and omits some. The repertoire holds fewer than 200,000 clones, with 84% as singletons. This TCR was recovered from a man aged 30 to 45 in good health and CMV-seronegative. Sequences were obtained from PBMCs. J is TRBJ1-5 and V is TRBV19, with D possibly matching TRBD1 (5 bases). The CDR3 region has the DNA TGTGCCAGTAGTATGGGTTCAGGGTTCCAGCCCCAGCATTTT. Protein sequence: CASSMGSGFQPQHF.